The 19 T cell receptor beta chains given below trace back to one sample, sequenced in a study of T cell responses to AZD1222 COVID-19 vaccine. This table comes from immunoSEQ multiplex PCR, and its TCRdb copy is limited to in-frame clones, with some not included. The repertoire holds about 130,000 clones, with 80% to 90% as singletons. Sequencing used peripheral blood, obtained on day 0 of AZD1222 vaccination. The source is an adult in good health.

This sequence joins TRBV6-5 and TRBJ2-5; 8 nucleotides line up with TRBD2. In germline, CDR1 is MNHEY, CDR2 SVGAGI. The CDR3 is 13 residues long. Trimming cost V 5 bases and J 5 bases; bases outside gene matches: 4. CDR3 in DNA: TGTGCCAGCAGTCCGGGACTAGTGGAGACCCAGTACTTC. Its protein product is CASSPGLVETQYF.

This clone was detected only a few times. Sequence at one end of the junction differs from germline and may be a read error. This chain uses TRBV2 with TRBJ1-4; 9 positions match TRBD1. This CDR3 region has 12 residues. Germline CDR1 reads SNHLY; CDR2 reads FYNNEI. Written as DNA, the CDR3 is TGTGCCAGCACCAGACAGGGGGAAAGACTGTTTTTT. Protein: CASTRQGERLFF. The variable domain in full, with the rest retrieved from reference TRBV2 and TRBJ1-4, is EPEVTQTPSHQVTQMGQEVILRCVPISNHLYFYWYRQILGQKVEFLVSFYNNEISEKSEIFDDQFSVERPDGSNFTLKIRSTKLEDSAMYFCASTRQGERLFFGSGTQLSVL.

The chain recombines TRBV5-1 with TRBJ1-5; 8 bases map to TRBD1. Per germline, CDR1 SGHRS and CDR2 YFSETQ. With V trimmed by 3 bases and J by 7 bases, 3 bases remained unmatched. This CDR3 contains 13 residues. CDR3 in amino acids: CASSSTGEQPQHF. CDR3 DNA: TGCGCCAGCAGCTCGACAGGGGAACAGCCCCAGCATTTT.

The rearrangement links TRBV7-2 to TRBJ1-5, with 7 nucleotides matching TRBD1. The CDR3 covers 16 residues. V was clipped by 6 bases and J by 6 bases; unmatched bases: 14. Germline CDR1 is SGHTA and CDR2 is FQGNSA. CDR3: CASSRSGVRGGQPQHF. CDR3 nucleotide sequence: TGTGCCAGCAGTCGGTCGGGTGTCAGGGGGGGTCAGCCCCAGCATTTT.

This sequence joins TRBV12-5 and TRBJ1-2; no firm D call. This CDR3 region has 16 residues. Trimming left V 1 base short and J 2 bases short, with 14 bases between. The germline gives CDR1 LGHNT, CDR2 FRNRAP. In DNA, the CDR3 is TGTGCTAGTGGTTTGGGGCTTGGAGGGTACAACTATGGCTACACCTTC. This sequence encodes CASGLGLGGYNYGYTF.

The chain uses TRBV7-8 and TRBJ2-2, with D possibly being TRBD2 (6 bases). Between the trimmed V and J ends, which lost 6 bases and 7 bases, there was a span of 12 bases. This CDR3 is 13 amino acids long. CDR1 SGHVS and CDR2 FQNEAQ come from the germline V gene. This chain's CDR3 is CASRWRGVGELFF. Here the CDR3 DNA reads TGTGCCAGCAGGTGGAGGGGAGTCGGGGAGCTGTTTTTT.

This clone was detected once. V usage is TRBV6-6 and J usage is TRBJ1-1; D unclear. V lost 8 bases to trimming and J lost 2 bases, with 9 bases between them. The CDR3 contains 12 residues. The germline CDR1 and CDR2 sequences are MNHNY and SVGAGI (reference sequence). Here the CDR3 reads CASRWENTEAFF. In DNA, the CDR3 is TGTGCCAGCCGCTGGGAAAACACTGAAGCTTTCTTT.

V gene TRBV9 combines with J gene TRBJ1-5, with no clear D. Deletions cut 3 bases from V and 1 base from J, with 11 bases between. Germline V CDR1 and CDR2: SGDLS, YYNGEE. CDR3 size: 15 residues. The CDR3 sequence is CASSESPSSNQPQHF. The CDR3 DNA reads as TGTGCCAGCAGCGAATCCCCGTCGAGCAATCAGCCCCAGCATTTT.

The CDR3 coding sequence is TGTGCCAGCAGTTTCAGCCCAGCCGACCGGCGGGACGAGCAGTACTTC. This codes for CASSFSPADRRDEQYF. The rearrangement uses TRBV27 and TRBJ2-7, with D perhaps matching TRBD2 (5 bases). The V end lost 3 bases, the J end lost 5 bases, and 20 bases lay between the germline ends. The CDR3 totals 16 residues. The germline gives CDR1 MNHEY, CDR2 SMNVEV (reference sequence).

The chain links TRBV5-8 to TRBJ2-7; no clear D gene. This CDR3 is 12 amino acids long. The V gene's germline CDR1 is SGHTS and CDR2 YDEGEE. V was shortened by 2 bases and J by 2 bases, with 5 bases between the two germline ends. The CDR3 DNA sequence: TGTGCCAGCAGCTTTCAGGCCTACGAGCAGTACTTC. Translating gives CASSFQAYEQYF.

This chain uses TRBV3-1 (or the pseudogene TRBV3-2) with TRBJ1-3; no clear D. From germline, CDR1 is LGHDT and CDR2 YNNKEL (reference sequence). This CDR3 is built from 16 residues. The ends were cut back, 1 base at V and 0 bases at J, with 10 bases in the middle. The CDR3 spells CASSQAPLNSGNTIYF. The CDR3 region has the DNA TGTGCCAGCAGCCAAGCGCCGTTAAACTCTGGAAACACCATATATTTT.

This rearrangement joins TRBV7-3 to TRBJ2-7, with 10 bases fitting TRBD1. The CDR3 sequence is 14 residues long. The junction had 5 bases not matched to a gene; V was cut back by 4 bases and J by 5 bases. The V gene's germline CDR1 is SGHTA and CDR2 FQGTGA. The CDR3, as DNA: TGTGCCAGCAGCTCGGACAGGGGGATGAACGAGCAGTACTTC. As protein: CASSSDRGMNEQYF.

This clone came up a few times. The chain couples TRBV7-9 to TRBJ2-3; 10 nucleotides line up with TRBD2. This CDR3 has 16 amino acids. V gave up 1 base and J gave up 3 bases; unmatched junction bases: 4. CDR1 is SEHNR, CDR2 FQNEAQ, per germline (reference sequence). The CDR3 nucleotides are TGTGCCAGCAGCTTAGGGGCTAGCGGGAGAACAGATACGCAGTATTTT. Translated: CASSLGASGRTDTQYF.

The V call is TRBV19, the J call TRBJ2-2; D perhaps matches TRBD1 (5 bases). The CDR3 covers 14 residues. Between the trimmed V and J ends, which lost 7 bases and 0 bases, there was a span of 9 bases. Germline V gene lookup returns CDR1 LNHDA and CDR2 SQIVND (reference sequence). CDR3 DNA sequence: TGTGCCAGTACAAGACAGCCGAACACCGGGGAGCTGTTTTTT. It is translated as CASTRQPNTGELFF.

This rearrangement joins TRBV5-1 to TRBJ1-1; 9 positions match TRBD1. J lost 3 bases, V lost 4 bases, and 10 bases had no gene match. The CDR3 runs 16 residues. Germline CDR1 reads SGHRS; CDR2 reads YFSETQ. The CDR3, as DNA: TGCGCCAGCAGCAGAAGCACAGGGGGCGCGTACACTGAAGCTTTCTTT. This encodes CASSRSTGGAYTEAFF.

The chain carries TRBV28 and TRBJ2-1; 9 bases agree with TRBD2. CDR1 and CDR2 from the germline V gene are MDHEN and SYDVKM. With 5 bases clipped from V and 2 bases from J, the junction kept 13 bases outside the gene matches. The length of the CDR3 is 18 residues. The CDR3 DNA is TGTGCCAGCAGTCTCCTAGAGCTACTAGCGGGCCCCTACAATGAGCAGTTCTTC. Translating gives CASSLLELLAGPYNEQFF. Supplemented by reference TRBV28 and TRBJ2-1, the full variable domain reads DVKVTQSSRYLVKRTGEKVFLECVQDMDHENMFWYRQDPGLGLRLIYFSYDVKMKEKGDIPEGYSVSREKKERFSLILESASTNQTSMYLCASSLLELLAGPYNEQFFGPGTRLTVL.

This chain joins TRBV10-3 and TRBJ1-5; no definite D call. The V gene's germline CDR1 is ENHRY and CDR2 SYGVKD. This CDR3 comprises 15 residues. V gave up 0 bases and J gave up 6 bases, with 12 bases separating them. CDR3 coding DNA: TGTGCCATCAGTGAGTCTTCTAATGTTGGTCAGCCCCAGCATTTT. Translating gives CAISESSNVGQPQHF.

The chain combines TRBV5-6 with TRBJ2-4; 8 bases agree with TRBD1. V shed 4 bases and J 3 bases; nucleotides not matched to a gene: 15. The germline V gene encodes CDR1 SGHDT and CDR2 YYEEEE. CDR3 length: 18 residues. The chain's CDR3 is CASSTTPSRGLIKNIQYF. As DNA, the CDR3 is TGTGCCAGCAGCACCACCCCTAGCAGGGGGCTTATCAAAAACATTCAGTACTTC.

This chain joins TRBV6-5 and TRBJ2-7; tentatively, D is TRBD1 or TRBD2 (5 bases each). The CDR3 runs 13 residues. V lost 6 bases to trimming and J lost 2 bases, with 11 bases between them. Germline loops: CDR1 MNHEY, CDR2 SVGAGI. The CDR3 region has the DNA TGTGCCAGCAGCGGGGCCATCGCCTACGAGCAGTACTTC. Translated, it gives CASSGAIAYEQYF.